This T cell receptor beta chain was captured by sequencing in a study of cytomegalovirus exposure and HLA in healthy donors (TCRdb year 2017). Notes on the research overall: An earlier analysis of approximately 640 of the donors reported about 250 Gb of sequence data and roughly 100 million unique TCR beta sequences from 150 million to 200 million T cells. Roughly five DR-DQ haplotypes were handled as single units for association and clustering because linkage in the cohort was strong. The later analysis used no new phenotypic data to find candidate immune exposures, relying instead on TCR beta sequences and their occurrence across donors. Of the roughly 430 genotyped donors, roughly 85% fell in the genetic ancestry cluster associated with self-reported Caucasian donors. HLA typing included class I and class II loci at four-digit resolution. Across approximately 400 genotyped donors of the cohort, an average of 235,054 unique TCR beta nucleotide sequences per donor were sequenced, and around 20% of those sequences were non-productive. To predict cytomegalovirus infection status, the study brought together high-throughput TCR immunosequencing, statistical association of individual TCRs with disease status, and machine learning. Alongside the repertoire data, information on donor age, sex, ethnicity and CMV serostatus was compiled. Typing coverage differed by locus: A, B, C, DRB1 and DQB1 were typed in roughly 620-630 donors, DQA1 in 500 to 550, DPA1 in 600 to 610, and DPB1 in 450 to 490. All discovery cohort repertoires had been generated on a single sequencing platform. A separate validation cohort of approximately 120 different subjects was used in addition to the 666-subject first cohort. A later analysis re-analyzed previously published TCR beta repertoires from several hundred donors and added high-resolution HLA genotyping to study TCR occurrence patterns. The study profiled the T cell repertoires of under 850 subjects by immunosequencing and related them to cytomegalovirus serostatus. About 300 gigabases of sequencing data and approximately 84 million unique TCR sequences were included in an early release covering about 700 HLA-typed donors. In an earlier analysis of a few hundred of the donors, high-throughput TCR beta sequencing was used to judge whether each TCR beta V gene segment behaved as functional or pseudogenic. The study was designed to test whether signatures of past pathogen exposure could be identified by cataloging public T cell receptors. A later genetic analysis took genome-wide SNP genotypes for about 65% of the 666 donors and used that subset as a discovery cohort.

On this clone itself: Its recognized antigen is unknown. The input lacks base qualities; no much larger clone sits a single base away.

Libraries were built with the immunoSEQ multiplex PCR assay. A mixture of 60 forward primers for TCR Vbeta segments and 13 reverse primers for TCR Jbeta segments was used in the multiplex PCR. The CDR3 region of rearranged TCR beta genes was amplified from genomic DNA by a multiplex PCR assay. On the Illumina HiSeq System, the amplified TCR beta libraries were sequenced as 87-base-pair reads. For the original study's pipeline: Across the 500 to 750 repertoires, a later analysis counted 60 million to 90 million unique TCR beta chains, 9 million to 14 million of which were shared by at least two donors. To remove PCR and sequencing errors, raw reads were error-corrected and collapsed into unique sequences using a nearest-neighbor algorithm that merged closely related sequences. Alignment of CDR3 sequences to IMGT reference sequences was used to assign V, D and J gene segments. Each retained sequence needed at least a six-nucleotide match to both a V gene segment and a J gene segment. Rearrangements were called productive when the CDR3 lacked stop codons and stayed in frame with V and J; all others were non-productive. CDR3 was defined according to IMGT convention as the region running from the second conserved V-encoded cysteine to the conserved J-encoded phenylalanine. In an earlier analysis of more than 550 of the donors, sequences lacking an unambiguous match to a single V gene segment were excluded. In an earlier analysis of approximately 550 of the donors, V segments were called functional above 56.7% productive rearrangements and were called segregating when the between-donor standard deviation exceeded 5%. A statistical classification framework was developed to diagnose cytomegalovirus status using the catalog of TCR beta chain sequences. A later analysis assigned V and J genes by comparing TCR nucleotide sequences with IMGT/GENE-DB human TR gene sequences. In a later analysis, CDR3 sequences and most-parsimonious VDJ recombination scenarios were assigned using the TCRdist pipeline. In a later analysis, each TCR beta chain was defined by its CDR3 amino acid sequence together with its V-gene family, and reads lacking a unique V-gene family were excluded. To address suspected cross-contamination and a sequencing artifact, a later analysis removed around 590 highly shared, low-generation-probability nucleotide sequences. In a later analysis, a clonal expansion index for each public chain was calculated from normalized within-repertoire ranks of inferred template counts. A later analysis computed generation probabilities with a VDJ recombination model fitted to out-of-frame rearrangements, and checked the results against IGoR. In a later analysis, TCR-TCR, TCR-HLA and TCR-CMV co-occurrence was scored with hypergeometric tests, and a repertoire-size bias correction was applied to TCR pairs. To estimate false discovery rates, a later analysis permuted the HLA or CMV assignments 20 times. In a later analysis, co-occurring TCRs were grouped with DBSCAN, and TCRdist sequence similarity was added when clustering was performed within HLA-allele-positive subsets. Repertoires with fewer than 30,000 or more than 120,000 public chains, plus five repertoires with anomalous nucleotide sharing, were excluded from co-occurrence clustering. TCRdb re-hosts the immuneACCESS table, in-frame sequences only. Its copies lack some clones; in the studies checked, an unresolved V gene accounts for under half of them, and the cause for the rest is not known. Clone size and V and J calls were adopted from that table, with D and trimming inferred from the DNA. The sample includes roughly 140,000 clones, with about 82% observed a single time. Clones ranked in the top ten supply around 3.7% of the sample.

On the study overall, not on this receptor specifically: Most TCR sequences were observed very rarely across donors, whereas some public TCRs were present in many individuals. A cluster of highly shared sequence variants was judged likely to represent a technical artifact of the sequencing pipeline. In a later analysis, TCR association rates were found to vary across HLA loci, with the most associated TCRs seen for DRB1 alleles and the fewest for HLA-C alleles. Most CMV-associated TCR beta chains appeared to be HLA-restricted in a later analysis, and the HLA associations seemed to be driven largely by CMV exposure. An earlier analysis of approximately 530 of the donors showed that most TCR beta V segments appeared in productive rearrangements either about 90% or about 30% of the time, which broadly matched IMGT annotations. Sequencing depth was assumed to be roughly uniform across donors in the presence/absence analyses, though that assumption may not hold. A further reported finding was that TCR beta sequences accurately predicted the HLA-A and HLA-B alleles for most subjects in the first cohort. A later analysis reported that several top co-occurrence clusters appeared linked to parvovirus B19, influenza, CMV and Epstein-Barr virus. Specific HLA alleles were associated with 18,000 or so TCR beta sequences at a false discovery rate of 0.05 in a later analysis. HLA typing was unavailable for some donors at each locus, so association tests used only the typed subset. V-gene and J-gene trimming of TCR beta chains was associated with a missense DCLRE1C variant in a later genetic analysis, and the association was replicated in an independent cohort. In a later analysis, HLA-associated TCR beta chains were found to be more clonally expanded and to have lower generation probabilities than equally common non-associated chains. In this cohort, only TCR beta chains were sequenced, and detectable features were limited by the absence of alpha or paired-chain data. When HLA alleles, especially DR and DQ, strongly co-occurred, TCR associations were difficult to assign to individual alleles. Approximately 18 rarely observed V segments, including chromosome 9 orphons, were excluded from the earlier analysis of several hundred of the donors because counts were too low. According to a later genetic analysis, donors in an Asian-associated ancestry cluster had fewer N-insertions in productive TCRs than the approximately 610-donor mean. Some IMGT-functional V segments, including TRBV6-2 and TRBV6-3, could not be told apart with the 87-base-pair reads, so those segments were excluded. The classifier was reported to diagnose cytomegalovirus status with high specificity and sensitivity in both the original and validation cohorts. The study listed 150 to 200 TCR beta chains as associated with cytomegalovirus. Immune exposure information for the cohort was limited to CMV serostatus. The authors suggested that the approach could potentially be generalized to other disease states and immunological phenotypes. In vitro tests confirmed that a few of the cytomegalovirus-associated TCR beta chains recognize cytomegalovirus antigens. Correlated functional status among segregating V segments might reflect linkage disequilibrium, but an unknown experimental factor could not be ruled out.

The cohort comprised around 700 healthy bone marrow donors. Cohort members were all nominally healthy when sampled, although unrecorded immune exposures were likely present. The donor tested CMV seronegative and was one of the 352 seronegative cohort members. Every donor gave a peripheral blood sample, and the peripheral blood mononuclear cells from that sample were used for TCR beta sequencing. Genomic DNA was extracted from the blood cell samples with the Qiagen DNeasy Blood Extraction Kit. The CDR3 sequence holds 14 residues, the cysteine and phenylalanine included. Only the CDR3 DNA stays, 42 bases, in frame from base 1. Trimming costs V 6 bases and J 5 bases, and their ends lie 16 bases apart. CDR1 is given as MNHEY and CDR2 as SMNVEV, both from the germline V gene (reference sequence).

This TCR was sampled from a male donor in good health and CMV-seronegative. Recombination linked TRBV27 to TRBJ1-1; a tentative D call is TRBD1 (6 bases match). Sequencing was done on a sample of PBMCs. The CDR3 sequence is CASSPTGWSTEAFF. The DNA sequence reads TGTGCCAGCAGCCCTACAGGGTGGAGTACTGAAGCTTTCTTT.